This T cell receptor (beta chain) was identified during a study of T cell repertoires in cytomegalovirus infection. Study summary: Public TCR beta signatures provided an indication of both CMV infection and a matching HLA type.

In germline, CDR1 is DFQATT, CDR2 SNEGSKA (reference sequence). CDR3 length: 14 amino acids. The junction had 11 bases not matched to a gene; V was cut back by 5 bases and J by 5 bases. A single record per CDR3 protein comes from TCRdb applying MiXCR to the reads. The sample holds fewer than 400,000 distinct CDR3 sequences, roughly 18% seen once. This clonotype was found a few times. Its target is not known. The study's findings and limits: What dominated the ex vivo response were HLA-C-restricted CMV-specific TCR beta clonotypes.

Sequences were obtained from PBMCs. The chain recombines TRBV20-1 with TRBJ2-5, with TRBD1 identical over 7 bases. The TCR was taken from a human donor in good health (CMV status not recorded). Some clones in this sample may be carry-over from other donors' samples. The chain's CDR3 is CSAEQGPAAETQYF. In nucleotides, the CDR3 is TGCAGTGCTGAACAGGGGCCGGCCGCGGAGACCCAGTACTTC.